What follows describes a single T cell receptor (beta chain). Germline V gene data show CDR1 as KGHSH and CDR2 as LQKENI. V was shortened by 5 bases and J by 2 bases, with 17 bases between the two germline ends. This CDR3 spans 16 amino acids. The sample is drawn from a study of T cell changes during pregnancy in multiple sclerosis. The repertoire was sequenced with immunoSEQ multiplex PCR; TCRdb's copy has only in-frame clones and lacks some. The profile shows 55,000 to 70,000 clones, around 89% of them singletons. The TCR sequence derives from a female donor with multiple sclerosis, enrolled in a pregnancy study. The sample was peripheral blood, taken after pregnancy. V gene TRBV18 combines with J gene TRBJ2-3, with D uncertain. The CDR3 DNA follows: TGTGCCAGCTCAAACCAACAGTCCCCGACCACAGATACGCAGTATTTT. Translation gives CASSNQQSPTTDTQYF. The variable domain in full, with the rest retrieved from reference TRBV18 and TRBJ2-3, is NAGVMQNPRHLVRRRGQEARLRCSPMKGHSHVYWYRQLPEEGLKFMVYLQKENIIDESGMPKERFSAEFPKEGPSILRIQQVVRGDSAAYFCASSNQQSPTTDTQYFGPGTRLTVL.